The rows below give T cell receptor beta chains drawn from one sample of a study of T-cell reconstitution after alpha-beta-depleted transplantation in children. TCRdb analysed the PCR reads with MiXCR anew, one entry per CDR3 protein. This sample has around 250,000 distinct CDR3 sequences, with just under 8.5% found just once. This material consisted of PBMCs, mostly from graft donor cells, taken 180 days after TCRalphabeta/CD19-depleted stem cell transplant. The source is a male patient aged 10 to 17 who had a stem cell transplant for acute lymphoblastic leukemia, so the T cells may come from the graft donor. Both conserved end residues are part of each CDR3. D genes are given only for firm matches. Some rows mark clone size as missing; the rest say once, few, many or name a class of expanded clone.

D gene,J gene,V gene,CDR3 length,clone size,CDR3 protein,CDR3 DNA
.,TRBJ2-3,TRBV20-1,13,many,CSARGTAGDTQYF,TGCAGTGCTAGAGGGACAGCAGGAGATACGCAGTATTTT
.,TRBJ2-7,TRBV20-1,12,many,CSARDSSYEQYF,TGCAGTGCTAGAGACAGCTCCTACGAGCAGTACTTC
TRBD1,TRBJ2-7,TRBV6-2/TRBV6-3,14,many,CASSPGQGNYEQYF,TGTGCCAGCAGTCCGGGACAGGGGAACTACGAGCAGTACTTC
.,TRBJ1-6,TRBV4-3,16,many,CASSQESGWNNSPLHF,TGCGCCAGCAGCCAAGAGTCAGGTTGGAATAATTCACCCCTCCACTTT
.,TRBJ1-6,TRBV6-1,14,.,CASSLGPGFSPLHF,TGTGCCAGCAGTCTGGGCCCGGGGTTTTCACCCCTCCACTTT
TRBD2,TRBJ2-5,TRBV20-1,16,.,CSARGERGPYQETQYF,TGCAGTGCTAGAGGGGAGCGGGGCCCGTACCAAGAGACCCAGTACTTC
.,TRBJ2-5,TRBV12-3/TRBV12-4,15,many,CASTPSWVVQETQYF,TGTGCCAGCACCCCATCTTGGGTGGTCCAAGAGACCCAGTACTTC
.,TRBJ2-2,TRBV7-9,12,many,CASSPSVGELFF,TGTGCCAGCAGCCCCTCTGTGGGGGAGCTGTTTTTT
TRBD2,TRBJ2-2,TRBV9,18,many,CASSAQTSGGTNTGELFF,TGTGCCAGCAGCGCCCAGACTAGCGGGGGGACGAACACCGGGGAGCTGTTTTTT
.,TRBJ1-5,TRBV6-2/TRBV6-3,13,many,CASSYPGSQPQHF,TGTGCCAGCAGTTACCCCGGGAGCCAGCCCCAGCATTTT
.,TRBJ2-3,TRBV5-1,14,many,CASSLAPGTDTQYF,TGCGCCAGCAGCTTGGCCCCAGGGACAGATACGCAGTATTTT
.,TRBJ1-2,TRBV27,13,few,CASSKNGDYGYTF,TGTGCCAGCAGCAAGAATGGCGACTATGGCTACACCTTC
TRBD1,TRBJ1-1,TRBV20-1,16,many,CSARSDRGMMNTEAFF,TGCAGTGCTAGATCGGACAGGGGGATGATGAACACTGAAGCTTTCTTT
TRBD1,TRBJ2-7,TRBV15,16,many,CATSRPPDRGRYEQYF,TGTGCCACCAGCAGGCCCCCGGACAGGGGGCGGTACGAGCAGTACTTC
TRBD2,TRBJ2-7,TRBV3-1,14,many,CASSGPGTRVEQYF,TGTGCCAGCAGCGGTCCCGGGACTAGAGTCGAGCAGTACTTC
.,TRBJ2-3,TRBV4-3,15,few,CASSPLVGNSDTQYF,TGCGCCAGCAGCCCCCTCGTGGGAAATTCAGATACGCAGTATTTT
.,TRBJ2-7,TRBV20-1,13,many,CSASTGQLYEQYF,TGCAGTGCTAGCACCGGACAGCTCTACGAGCAGTACTTC
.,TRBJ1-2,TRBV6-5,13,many,CASSYYGKDGYTF,TGTGCCAGCAGTTACTACGGGAAGGATGGCTACACCTTC
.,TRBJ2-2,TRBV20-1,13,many,CSARRDDTGELFF,TGCAGTGCTAGAAGGGATGACACCGGGGAGCTGTTTTTT
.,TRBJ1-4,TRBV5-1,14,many,CASSHLSTNEKLFF,TGCGCCAGCAGCCACCTCTCAACTAATGAAAAACTGTTTTTT
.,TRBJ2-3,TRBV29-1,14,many,CRNHHRKAADTQYF,TGCAGAAACCACCACCGGAAGGCGGCAGATACGCAGTATTTT
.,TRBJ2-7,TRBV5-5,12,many,CASSLERYEQYF,TGTGCCAGCAGCTTAGAAAGGTACGAGCAGTACTTC
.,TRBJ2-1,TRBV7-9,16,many,CASSPLGREGRGEQFF,TGTGCCAGCAGCCCCCTAGGCAGGGAAGGACGCGGTGAGCAGTTCTTC
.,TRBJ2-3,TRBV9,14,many,CASTRGASTDTQYF,TGTGCCAGCACCCGGGGGGCCAGCACAGATACGCAGTATTTT
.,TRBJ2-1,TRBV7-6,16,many,CASSLEVLRRHNEQFF,TGTGCCAGCAGCTTAGAGGTACTCCGAAGACACAATGAGCAGTTCTTC
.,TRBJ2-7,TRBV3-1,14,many,CASSQGGLIYEQYF,TGTGCCAGCAGCCAAGGCGGTCTGATCTACGAGCAGTACTTC
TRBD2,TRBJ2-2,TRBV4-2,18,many,CASSPGTSGGPDTGELFF,TGTGCCAGCAGCCCAGGGACTAGCGGGGGGCCGGACACCGGGGAGCTGTTTTTT
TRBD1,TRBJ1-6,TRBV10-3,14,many,CAIALDRDNSPLHF,TGTGCCATCGCCTTAGACAGGGATAATTCACCCCTCCACTTT
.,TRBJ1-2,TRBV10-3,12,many,CAINQGAYGYTF,TGTGCCATCAATCAGGGCGCGTATGGCTACACCTTC
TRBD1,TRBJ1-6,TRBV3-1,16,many,CASSPYRGGHNSPLHF,TGTGCCAGCAGCCCATACAGGGGCGGGCATAATTCACCCCTCCACTTT
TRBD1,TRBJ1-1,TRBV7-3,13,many,CASSLDRGAEAFF,TGTGCCAGCAGCCTTGACAGGGGCGCTGAAGCTTTCTTT
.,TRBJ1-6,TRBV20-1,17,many,CSARVRGLSSYNSPLHF,TGCAGTGCTAGAGTCCGGGGACTCAGCTCCTATAATTCACCCCTCCACTTT
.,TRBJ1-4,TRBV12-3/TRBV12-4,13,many,CASTKSGGEKLFF,TGTGCCAGCACCAAGTCGGGGGGAGAAAAACTGTTTTTT
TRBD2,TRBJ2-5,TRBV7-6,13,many,CASSLTSSETQYF,TGTGCCAGCAGCTTGACTAGCAGTGAGACCCAGTACTTC
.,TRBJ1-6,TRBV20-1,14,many,CSARGTPYNSPLHF,TGCAGTGCTAGAGGGACACCATATAATTCACCCCTCCACTTT
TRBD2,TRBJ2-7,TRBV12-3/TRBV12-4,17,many,CASSFRTSGVTTYEQYF,TGTGCCAGCAGTTTCAGGACTAGCGGGGTGACAACCTACGAGCAGTACTTC
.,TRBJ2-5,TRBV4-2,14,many,CASSQGVVEETQYF,TGTGCCAGCAGCCAAGGGGTCGTGGAAGAGACCCAGTACTTC
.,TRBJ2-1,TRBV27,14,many,CASSRESSYNEQFF,TGTGCCAGCAGTCGCGAGAGCTCCTACAATGAGCAGTTCTTC
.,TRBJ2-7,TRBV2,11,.,CAVLAGGEQYF,TGTGCCGTCCTTGCGGGTGGGGAGCAGTACTTC
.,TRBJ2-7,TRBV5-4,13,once,CASSLVQGHEQYF,TGTGCCAGCAGCTTGGTACAGGGACACGAGCAGTACTTC
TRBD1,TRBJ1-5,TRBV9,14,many,CASSVGQGNQPQHF,TGTGCCAGCAGCGTAGGACAGGGGAATCAGCCCCAGCATTTT
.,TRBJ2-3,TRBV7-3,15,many,CASSAVGGNTDTQYF,TGTGCCAGCAGCGCCGTAGGGGGGAACACAGATACGCAGTATTTT
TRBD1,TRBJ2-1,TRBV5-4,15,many,CASSLGTDNYNEQFF,TGTGCCAGCAGCCTGGGGACAGATAATTACAATGAGCAGTTCTTC
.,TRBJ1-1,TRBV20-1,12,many,CSARAGGTEAFF,TGCAGTGCTAGGGCCGGGGGCACTGAAGCTTTCTTT
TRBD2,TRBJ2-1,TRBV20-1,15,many,CSATVSGRASNEQFF,TGCAGTGCTACCGTCAGCGGGAGGGCCTCTAATGAGCAGTTCTTC
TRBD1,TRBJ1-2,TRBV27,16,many,CASSRWQGTGNYGYTF,TGTGCCAGCAGTCGCTGGCAGGGGACAGGGAACTATGGCTACACCTTC